Below, one T cell receptor (beta chain) is given with its context. Assignments of participants to cohorts depended upon their own reported clinical history. The sample belongs to a study of blood T cell repertoires in COVID-19. Under the authors' procedure: The authors estimated nucleated cell counts from reference gene primer amplification. Sequencing used immunoSEQ multiplex PCR; TCRdb keeps in-frame clones, though not all of them. V, J and clone size reflect that table, while D and trimming were determined from the DNA. The data hold about 320,000 clones, with around 90% observed a single time. Germline values: CDR1 MNHEY, CDR2 SMNVEV (reference sequence). The CDR3 totals 15 residues. V lost 2 bases and J 5 bases, leaving 15 bases between the germline ends.

The source material was PBMCs or T cells enriched from blood (not recorded which). The sequence came from a man aged 55 to 70 who had recovered from COVID-19. The V and J genes are TRBV27 and TRBJ1-1, with D perhaps matching TRBD1 (5 bases). The CDR3 is CASSLHEGRRTEAFF. The DNA of the CDR3 is TGTGCCAGCAGTTTACATGAGGGGAGGAGGACTGAAGCTTTCTTT.